This TCR beta chain appears in the sequencing data of a study of early stage breast cancer tumors. Study background: ER+/PR+/HER2- status applied to about 80% of the 16 invasive breast tumors. Average read coverage per sample was about 10-fold. Regarding the study as a whole: Compared with adjacent normal breast, tumors showed about 2.5-fold denser, more clonal T cells.

The germline V and J ends were trimmed by 3 bases and 3 bases, with 19 bases remaining between them. The CDR3 is made up of 16 amino acids. CDR1 is SGDLS, CDR2 YYNGEE, per germline. Sequencing used immunoSEQ multiplex PCR; TCRdb keeps in-frame clones, though not all of them. The table records 400 to 500 clones, 65% to 80% of them present only once. Tissue for this sample was collected about 2-4 cm from the breast tumor. With respect to this clone: Its specificity is not known.

The chain carries TRBV9 and TRBJ2-7; the D gene is possibly TRBD2 (7 bases). The clonotype was recovered from a person aged 40 to 49 with breast cancer. Sequencing input: normal breast tissue next to the tumor. CDR3 region: CASSARGGAGVYEQYF. As DNA, the CDR3 is TGTGCCAGCAGCGCCCGTGGGGGGGCAGGGGTCTACGAGCAGTACTTC.